The T cell receptor (beta chain) under discussion was sequenced for a study of blood T cell repertoires in COVID-19. Study-level background: Material from acute and convalescent COVID-19 was sourced from the United States, Italy and Spain. Sample material is recorded as cDNA or gDNA derived from T cells, B-cell-depleted T cells, or PBMCs.

Original data processing: Cell counts per sample came from amplifying reference gene primers. The repertoire was sequenced with immunoSEQ multiplex PCR; TCRdb's copy has only in-frame clones and lacks some. The DNA gave D and trimming, while V, J and clone size come from that table. The sample has about 180,000 clones; approximately 83% are singletons. Per the germline V gene, CDR1 is SGHDT and CDR2 is YYEEEE. V lost 0 bases and J lost 6, with 9 bases in between. The CDR3 is made up of 13 amino acids. The material sequenced was peripheral blood. The TCR originated in a man aged 50 or older with active or convalescent COVID-19. The chain is built from TRBV5-6 and TRBJ1-2; D possibly corresponds to TRBD1 (5 bases). The CDR3 protein is CASSLDRKNGYTF. DNA for the CDR3: TGTGCCAGCAGCTTGGACAGGAAAAATGGCTACACCTTC.